This TCR beta chain originates from a study of T-cell memory formation after mild COVID-19. The overall study: Clusters were largely donor specific. Study outcomes and limitations: Researchers report contracting CD4+ clones mostly in CM and EM, with CD8+ clones in EMRA. There were some responding clones in pre-infection memory, which suggested that cross-reactive memory had joined. Contracting clones, day 15 to 85, had balanced CD4/CD8, and later expanders favored CD4+.

Comment on this clonotype: Its matching antigen is unknown.

The CDR3 sequence is 15 residues long. The V end lost 2 bases, the J end lost 3 bases, and 11 bases lay between the germline ends. Germline loops: CDR1 ENHRY, CDR2 SYGVKD. One entry per CDR3 protein results from TCRdb running MiXCR on the 5' RACE reads. The sample has roughly 130,000 distinct CDR3 sequences, about 15% seen once. The sequenced sample was PBMCs or a T cell subset sorted from them (not recorded which). The receptor was isolated from a man between 18 and 29 years old who had mild COVID-19 (a few samples of this study predate the infection). Cell type and time point are not known. The genes are TRBV10-3 and TRBJ1-5, with unresolved D. The CDR3 sequence is CAISEGTLHNQPQHF. CDR3 nucleotide sequence: TGTGCCATCAGTGAGGGAACACTTCACAATCAGCCCCAGCATTTT.